Listed here is a single T cell receptor (beta chain). Its antigen is undetermined. These data originate in a study of PD-1 blockade in classical Hodgkin lymphoma. General study results and limits: Baseline TCR diversity was reportedly lower in newly diagnosed patients than healthy donors. Why the repertoires differ is still unclear, perhaps disease activity or prior therapy.

Libraries were prepared by immunoSEQ multiplex PCR; TCRdb keeps only in-frame clonotypes and omits some of them. Among 80,000 to 95,000 clones listed, 83% were seen once. The CDR3 is made up of 15 amino acids. V lost 2 bases to trimming and J lost 7 bases, with 18 bases between them. Germline V gene sequence: CDR1 ENHRY, CDR2 SYGVKD. Stated time point: cycle 4 day 1 (C4D1), after less than seven weeks of nivolumab. With no exception, relapse followed autologous stem cell transplantation in all patients, and brentuximab vedotin exposure varied. Best responses were complete response, partial response or progressive disease.

The genes are TRBV10-3 and TRBJ2-7; possible D gene TRBD2, 5 bases. The specimen comprised peripheral blood mononuclear cells (PBMCs), sampled before the fourth cycle of nivolumab. This TCR came from a human donor with classical Hodgkin lymphoma. The CDR3 DNA reads TGTGCCATCAGTGAGATGCCGGGATCCCTGGGGGAGCAGTACTTC. Its translation is CAISEMPGSLGEQYF.